One sample yielded the 20 T cell receptor beta chains listed below, sequenced in a study of blood T cell repertoires in COVID-19. Sequencing used immunoSEQ multiplex PCR; TCRdb keeps in-frame clones, though not all of them. The repertoire has around 450,000 clones, about 85% of them found once; the top ten carry 0.7%. Sequencing input: PBMCs or T cells enriched from blood (not recorded which). These receptors were obtained from a young woman who had recovered from COVID-19.

DNA of the CDR3: TGTGCCAGCAGTGCGGCAACAGGGGGCGGCACTGAAGCTTTCTTT. Translation: CASSAATGGGTEAFF. V and J are TRBV25-1 and TRBJ1-1, with TRBD1 matching over 9 bases. Germline assignment: CDR1 MGHDK and CDR2 SYGVNS. This CDR3 region has 15 residues. J was trimmed by 4 bases and V by 4 bases; bases with no gene match: 7.

This clone has a single count. The chain combines TRBV28 with TRBJ1-1, with D unresolved. The CDR3 totals 13 residues. Trimming removed 2 bases from V and 6 bases from J, with 10 bases in between. Germline V gene sequence: CDR1 MDHEN, CDR2 SYDVKM. As DNA, the CDR3 is TGTGCCAGCAGTTTAGCTTTGGCCGCTGAAGCTTTCTTT. This sequence encodes CASSLALAAEAFF.

This chain uses TRBV5-1 with TRBJ2-2; D is unresolved. V was trimmed by 1 base and J by 0 bases, leaving 4 bases between them. CDR1 is SGHRS, CDR2 YFSETQ, per germline. The CDR3 covers 14 residues. CDR3 in DNA: TGCGCCAGCAGCTTGACGGCGAACACCGGGGAGCTGTTTTTT. It is translated as CASSLTANTGELFF.

The V call is TRBV5-6, the J call TRBJ2-2; D uncertain. Germline V gene lookup returns CDR1 SGHDT and CDR2 YYEEEE. This CDR3 spans 14 amino acids. Between the trimmed V and J ends, which lost 0 bases and 5 bases, there was a span of 8 bases. As DNA, the CDR3 is TGTGCCAGCAGCTTGGCTGAGGCTACCGGGGAGCTGTTTTTT. It specifies CASSLAEATGELFF.

This sequence joins TRBV30 and TRBJ2-5; 10 bases fit TRBD2. Germline V gene data show CDR1 as GTSNPN and CDR2 as SVGIG (reference sequence). The CDR3 sequence is 14 residues long. After removal of 3 bases from V and 7 bases from J, the junction contained 8 bases not matched to a gene. The CDR3 here is CAWSSGGAGGTQYF. The CDR3 bases are TGTGCCTGGAGCAGCGGGGGGGCCGGAGGGACCCAGTACTTC.

This clone has just one count. The chain employs TRBV5-1 and TRBJ1-2; 11 bases line up with TRBD1. After removal of 3 bases from V and 3 bases from J, the junction contained 1 base not matched to a gene. Per germline, CDR1 SGHRS and CDR2 YFSETQ. The CDR3 is made up of 14 amino acids. The CDR3 sequence: CASSSGQGDYGYTF. The CDR3 DNA is TGCGCCAGCAGCTCGGGACAGGGGGACTATGGCTACACCTTC.

This clone came up a few times. The rearrangement uses TRBV29-1 and TRBJ1-2, with 10 bases matching TRBD1. Trimming at V came to 7 bases and at J to 6 bases, leaving 5 bases not matched to a gene. This CDR3 region has 12 residues. CDR1 and CDR2 from the germline V gene are SQVTM and ANQGSEA. DNA of the CDR3: TGCAGCGCCGCGGGACAGGGGCATGGCTACACCTTC. Translated: CSAAGQGHGYTF.

The chain carries TRBV18 and TRBJ1-5; no definite D call. The CDR3 totals 16 residues. V was trimmed by 3 bases and J by 3 bases, leaving 15 bases between them. The germline V gene encodes CDR1 KGHSH and CDR2 LQKENI. CDR3 in DNA: TGTGCCAGCTCACCCTTCCGAGTCGCGGACAATCAGCCCCAGCATTTT. This sequence encodes CASSPFRVADNQPQHF.

Note on this clone: The junction departs from germline at one end; a sequencing error may be responsible. The chain recombines TRBV19 with TRBJ1-2, with a weak D call TRBD1 (5 bases). The length of the CDR3 is 13 residues. Germline loops: CDR1 LNHDA, CDR2 SQIVND (reference sequence). CDR3 sequence reads: CASTIDSNYGYTF. DNA of the CDR3: TGTGCCAGTACTATAGACAGTAACTATGGCTACACCTTC.

The CDR3, as DNA: TGTGCCTGGAGGGCGGGGGAAGGCACAGATACGCAGTATTTT. As protein: CAWRAGEGTDTQYF. The V gene is TRBV30, the J gene TRBJ2-3; TRBD2 matches at 7 bases. The CDR3 covers 14 residues. J gave up 1 base and V 3 bases, and 4 bases lay outside the gene matches. The germline CDR1 and CDR2 sequences are GTSNPN and SVGIG (reference sequence).

This clone has a single count. This chain joins TRBV19 and TRBJ2-2; 11 bases map to TRBD2. Germline CDR1 is LNHDA and CDR2 is SQIVND (reference sequence). Trimming removed 6 bases from V and 5 bases from J; junction bases left unmatched: 11. The CDR3 extends over 17 amino acids. CDR3 nucleotide sequence: TGTGCCAGTAGCGACCTAGCGGGGGGCCGGGGGACCGGGGAGCTGTTTTTT. This gives the protein CASSDLAGGRGTGELFF.

CDR3 region: CASSDPVLSGNTIYF. The DNA of the CDR3 is TGCGCCAGCAGTGACCCGGTCCTCTCTGGAAACACCATATATTTT. The chain carries TRBV10-1 and TRBJ1-3; D uncertain. The germline V gene encodes CDR1 WNHNN and CDR2 SYGVQD (reference sequence). Between the trimmed V and J ends, which lost 3 bases and 0 bases, there was a span of 9 bases. The CDR3 runs 15 residues.

V and J are TRBV30 and TRBJ2-2; possible D gene TRBD1, 5 bases. This CDR3 contains 12 residues. The V gene's germline CDR1 is GTSNPN and CDR2 SVGIG (reference sequence). Trimming took off 0 bases at V and 7 bases at J, with 6 bases between the two ends. This chain's CDR3 is CAWSVRGGELFF. The DNA of the CDR3 is TGTGCCTGGAGTGTAAGGGGCGGGGAGCTGTTTTTT. The whole variable domain, filled in from reference TRBV30 and TRBJ2-2, reads SQTIHQWPATLVQPVGSPLSLECTVEGTSNPNLYWYRQAAGRGLQLLFYSVGIGQISSEVPQNLSASRPQDRQFILSSKKLLLSDSGFYLCAWSVRGGELFFGEGSRLTVL.

This clone was seen only once. CDR3 in amino acids: CSASTGQGVIGQFF. DNA of the CDR3: TGCAGTGCTAGTACCGGACAGGGGGTGATAGGGCAGTTCTTC. This chain joins TRBV20-1 and TRBJ2-1; 10 nucleotides align to TRBD1. The CDR3 covers 14 residues. Looked up from germline, CDR1 is DFQATT and CDR2 is SNEGSKA (reference sequence). The trim removed 3 bases at V and 12 bases at J, leaving 11 bases unmatched.

The chain combines TRBV29-1 with TRBJ1-1; D perhaps matches TRBD1 (6 bases). The V gene's germline CDR1 is SQVTM and CDR2 ANQGSEA. Trimming pared 6 bases from V and 8 bases from J, leaving 22 bases between. The CDR3 has 14 residues. The CDR3 DNA is TGCAGCGTCGAATCCTTGATGGGGGCCCAGGAAGCTTTCTTT. Its translation: CSVESLMGAQEAFF. Drawing the rest from reference TRBV29-1 and TRBJ1-1, the complete variable domain is SAVISQKPSRDICQRGTSLTIQCQVDSQVTMMFWYRQQPGQSLTLIATANQGSEATYESGFVIDKFPISRPNLTFSTLTVSNMSPEDSSIYLCSVESLMGAQEAFFGQGTRLTVV.

The chain uses TRBV15 and TRBJ2-3; TRBD2 matches at 10 bases. V was clipped by 0 bases and J by 4 bases; unmatched bases: 10. This CDR3 contains 18 residues. The germline CDR1 and CDR2 sequences are LNHNV and YYDKDF (reference sequence). The CDR3 spells CATSRDTSGGARSDTQYF. The CDR3 coding sequence is TGTGCCACCAGCAGAGATACGAGCGGGGGGGCCCGGTCAGATACGCAGTATTTT. Variable domain in full (rest from reference TRBV15 and TRBJ2-3): DAMVIQNPRYQVTQFGKPVTLSCSQTLNHNVMYWYQQKSSQAPKLLFHYYDKDFNNEADTPDNFQSRRPNTSFCFLDIRSPGLGDTAMYLCATSRDTSGGARSDTQYFGPGTRLTVL.

This chain's CDR3 is CASRGTPNSPLHF. In nucleotides, the CDR3 is TGTGCCAGCAGGGGGACTCCAAATTCACCCCTCCACTTT. V gene TRBV2 combines with J gene TRBJ1-6; the D gene is possibly TRBD1 (5 bases). CDR3 size: 13 residues. Germline loops: CDR1 SNHLY, CDR2 FYNNEI. V shed 6 bases and J shed 7 bases, with 10 bases lying between them.

The chain is built from TRBV4-1 and TRBJ1-2; weak D call: TRBD1 (5 bases). V was clipped by 3 bases and J by 0 bases, with 20 bases between them. CDR1 and CDR2 from the germline V gene are MGHRA and YSYEKL. This CDR3 spans 18 amino acids. The CDR3 spells CASSQGPLAPGANYGYTF. CDR3 nucleotides: TGCGCCAGCAGCCAGGGTCCCCTCGCCCCGGGGGCTAACTATGGCTACACCTTC.

The V and J genes are TRBV7-3 and TRBJ2-5; the D is unclear. The CDR3 covers 13 residues. Trimming shortened V by 1 base and J by 3 bases, and 6 bases separated the two germline ends. CDR1 is SGHTA and CDR2 is FQGTGA in the germline V gene. The CDR3 reads CASSLSPEETQYF. In DNA form, the CDR3 reads TGTGCCAGCAGCTTAAGTCCAGAAGAGACCCAGTACTTC.

The CDR3 spells CASRVAGGGYTEAFF. Written as DNA, the CDR3 is TGTGCCAGCAGGGTGGCAGGGGGCGGGTACACTGAAGCTTTCTTT. The chain uses TRBV28 and TRBJ1-1, with 8 bases identical to TRBD1. The CDR3 is 15 amino acids. Germline-derived CDR1 and CDR2 are MDHEN and SYDVKM. V lost 6 bases and J lost 3; bases outside the gene matches: 9.